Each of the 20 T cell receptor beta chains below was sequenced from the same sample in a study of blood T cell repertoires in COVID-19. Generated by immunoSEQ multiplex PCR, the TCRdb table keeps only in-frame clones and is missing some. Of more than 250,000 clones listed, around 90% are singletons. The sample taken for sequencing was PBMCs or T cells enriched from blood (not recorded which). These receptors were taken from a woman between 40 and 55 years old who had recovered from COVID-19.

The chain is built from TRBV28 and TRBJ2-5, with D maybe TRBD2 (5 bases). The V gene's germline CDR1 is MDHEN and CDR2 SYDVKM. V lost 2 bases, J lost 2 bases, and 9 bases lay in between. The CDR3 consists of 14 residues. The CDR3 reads CASSLAGRQETQYF. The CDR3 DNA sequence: TGTGCCAGCAGTTTAGCGGGCCGTCAAGAGACCCAGTACTTC.

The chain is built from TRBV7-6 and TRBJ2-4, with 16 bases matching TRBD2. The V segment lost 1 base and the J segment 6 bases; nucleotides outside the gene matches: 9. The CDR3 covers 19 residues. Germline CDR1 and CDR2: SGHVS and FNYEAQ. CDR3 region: CASSLGGLAGGPNVNIQYF. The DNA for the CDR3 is TGTGCCAGCAGCTTAGGGGGACTAGCGGGAGGGCCTAACGTAAACATTCAGTACTTC.

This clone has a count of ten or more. CDR3 in amino acids: CAISESRIKAGADEQYF. DNA of the CDR3: TGTGCCATCAGTGAGTCGAGAATAAAAGCGGGAGCGGACGAGCAGTACTTC. The chain links TRBV10-3 to TRBJ2-7; 8 bases are a match to TRBD2. Unmatched junction bases numbered 12, after V lost 0 bases and J lost 5 bases. Germline V gives CDR1 ENHRY, CDR2 SYGVKD. The CDR3 contains 17 residues.

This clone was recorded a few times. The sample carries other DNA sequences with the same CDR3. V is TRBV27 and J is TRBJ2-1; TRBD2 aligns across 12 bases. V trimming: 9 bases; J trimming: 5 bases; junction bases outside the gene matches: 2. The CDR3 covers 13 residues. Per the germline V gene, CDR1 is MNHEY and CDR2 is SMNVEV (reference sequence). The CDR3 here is CASRLAGDNEQFF. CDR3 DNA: TGTGCCAGTCGACTAGCGGGGGACAATGAGCAGTTCTTC.

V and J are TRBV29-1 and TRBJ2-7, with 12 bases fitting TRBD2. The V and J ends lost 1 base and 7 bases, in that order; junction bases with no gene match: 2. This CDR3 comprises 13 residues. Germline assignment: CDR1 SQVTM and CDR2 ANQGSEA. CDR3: CSVEGLAGGEQYF. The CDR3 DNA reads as TGCAGCGTTGAAGGCCTAGCGGGAGGGGAGCAGTACTTC.

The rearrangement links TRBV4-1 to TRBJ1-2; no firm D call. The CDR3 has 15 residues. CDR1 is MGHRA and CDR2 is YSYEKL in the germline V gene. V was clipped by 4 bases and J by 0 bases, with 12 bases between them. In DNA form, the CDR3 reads TGCGCCAGCAGCCCGTCACAGCCCACTAACTATGGCTACACCTTC. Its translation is CASSPSQPTNYGYTF.

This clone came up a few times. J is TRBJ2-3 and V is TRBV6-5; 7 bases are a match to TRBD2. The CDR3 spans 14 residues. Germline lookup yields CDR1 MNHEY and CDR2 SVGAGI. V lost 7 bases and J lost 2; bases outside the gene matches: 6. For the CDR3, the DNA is TGTGCCAGCAAGATCGGGGGGATCACAGATACGCAGTATTTT. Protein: CASKIGGITDTQYF.

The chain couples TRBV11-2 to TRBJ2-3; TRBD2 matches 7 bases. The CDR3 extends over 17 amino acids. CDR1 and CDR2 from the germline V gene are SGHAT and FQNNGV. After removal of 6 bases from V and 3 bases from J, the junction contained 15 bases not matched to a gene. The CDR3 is CASSRDWAGVLTDTQYF. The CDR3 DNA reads TGTGCCAGCAGTAGGGACTGGGCGGGAGTTTTGACAGATACGCAGTATTTT.

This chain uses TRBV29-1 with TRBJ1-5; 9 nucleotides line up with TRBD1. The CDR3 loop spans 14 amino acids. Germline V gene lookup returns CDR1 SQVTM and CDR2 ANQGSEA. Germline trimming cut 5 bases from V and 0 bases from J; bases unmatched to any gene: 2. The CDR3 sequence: CSVRDRDSNQPQHF. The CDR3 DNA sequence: TGCAGCGTTCGGGACAGGGATAGCAATCAGCCCCAGCATTTT.

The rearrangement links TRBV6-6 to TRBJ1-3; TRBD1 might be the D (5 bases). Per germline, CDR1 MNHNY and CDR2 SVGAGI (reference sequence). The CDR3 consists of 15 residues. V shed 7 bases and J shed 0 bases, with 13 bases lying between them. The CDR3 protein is CASTQGQDSGNTIYF. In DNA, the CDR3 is TGTGCCAGCACCCAGGGCCAGGACTCTGGAAACACCATATATTTT.

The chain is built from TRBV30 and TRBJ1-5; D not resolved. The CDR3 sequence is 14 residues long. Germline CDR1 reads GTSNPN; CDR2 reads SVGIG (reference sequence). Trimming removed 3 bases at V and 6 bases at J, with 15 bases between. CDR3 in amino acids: CAWSAFGVFQPQHF. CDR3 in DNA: TGTGCCTGGAGCGCCTTCGGAGTCTTTCAGCCCCAGCATTTT. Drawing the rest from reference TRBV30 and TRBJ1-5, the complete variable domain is SQTIHQWPATLVQPVGSPLSLECTVEGTSNPNLYWYRQAAGRGLQLLFYSVGIGQISSEVPQNLSASRPQDRQFILSSKKLLLSDSGFYLCAWSAFGVFQPQHFGDGTRLSIL.

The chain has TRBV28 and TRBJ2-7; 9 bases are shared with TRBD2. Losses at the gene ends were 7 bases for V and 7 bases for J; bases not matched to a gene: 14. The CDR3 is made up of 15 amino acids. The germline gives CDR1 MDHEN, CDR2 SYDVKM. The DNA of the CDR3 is TGTGCCAGCACGAGGGCGGGGCTAGCGGGGTGGGAGCAGTACTTC. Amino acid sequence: CASTRAGLAGWEQYF.

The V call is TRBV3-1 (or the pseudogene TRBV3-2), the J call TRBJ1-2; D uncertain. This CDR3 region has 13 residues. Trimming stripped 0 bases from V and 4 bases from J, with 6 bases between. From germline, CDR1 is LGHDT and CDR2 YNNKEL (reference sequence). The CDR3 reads CASSQESFYGYTF. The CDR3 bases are TGTGCCAGCAGCCAAGAATCGTTCTATGGCTACACCTTC.

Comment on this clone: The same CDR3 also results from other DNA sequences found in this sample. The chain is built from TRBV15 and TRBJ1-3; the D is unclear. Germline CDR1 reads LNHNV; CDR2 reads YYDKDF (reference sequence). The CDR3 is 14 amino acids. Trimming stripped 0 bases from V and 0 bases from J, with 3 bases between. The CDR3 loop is CATSRDSSGNTIYF. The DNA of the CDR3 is TGTGCCACCAGCAGAGATAGCTCTGGAAACACCATATATTTT.

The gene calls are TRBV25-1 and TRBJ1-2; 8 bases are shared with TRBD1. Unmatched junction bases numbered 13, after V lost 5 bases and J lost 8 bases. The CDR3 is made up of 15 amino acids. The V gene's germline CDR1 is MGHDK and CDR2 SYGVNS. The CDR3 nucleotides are TGTGCCAGCAGTCCCGGACAGGGTCAACTCCTGGGCTACACCTTC. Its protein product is CASSPGQGQLLGYTF.

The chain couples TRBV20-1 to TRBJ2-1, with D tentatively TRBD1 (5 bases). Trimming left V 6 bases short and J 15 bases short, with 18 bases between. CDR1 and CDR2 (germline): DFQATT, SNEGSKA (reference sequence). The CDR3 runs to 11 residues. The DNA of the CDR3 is TGCAGTGCGAGATTCCCGACAGCCCTGTTCTTC. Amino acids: CSARFPTALFF.

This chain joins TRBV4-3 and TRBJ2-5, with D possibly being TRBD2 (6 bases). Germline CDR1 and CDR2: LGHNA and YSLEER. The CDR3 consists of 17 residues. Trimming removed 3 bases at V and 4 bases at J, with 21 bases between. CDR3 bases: TGCGCCAGCAGCCATTACTCCTGGAGCGGGTCCTCAGAGACCCAGTACTTC. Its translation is CASSHYSWSGSSETQYF.

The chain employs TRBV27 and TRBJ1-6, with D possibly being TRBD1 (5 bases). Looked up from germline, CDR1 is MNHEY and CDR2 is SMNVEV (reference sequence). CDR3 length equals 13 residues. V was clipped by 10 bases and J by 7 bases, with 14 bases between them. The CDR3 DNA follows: TGTGCCACCGCGGGACGGGAGAATTCACCCCTCCACTTT. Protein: CATAGRENSPLHF.

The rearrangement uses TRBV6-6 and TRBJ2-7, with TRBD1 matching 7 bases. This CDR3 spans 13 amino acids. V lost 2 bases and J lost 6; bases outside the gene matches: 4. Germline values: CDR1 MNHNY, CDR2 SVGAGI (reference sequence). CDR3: CASSYDRVREQYF. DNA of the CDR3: TGTGCCAGCAGTTACGACAGGGTACGCGAGCAGTACTTC.

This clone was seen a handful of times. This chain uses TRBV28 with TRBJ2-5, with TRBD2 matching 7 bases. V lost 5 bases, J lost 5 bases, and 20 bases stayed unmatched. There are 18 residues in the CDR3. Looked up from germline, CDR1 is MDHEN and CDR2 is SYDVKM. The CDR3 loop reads CASSTPIMGTIEGETQYF. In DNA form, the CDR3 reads TGTGCCAGCAGTACACCCATCATGGGGACTATCGAGGGGGAGACCCAGTACTTC.